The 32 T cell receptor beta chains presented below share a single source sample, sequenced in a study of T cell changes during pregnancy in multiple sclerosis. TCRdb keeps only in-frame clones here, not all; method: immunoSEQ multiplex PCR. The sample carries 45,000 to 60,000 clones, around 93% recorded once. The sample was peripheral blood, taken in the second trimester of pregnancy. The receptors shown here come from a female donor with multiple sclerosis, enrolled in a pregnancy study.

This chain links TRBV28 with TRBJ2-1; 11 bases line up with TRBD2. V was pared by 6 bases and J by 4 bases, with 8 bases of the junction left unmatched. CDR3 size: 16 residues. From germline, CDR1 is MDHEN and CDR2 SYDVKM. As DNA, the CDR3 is TGTGCCAGCAGACCGACCGTAGCGGGAGGGTACAATGAGCAGTTCTTC. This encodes CASRPTVAGGYNEQFF. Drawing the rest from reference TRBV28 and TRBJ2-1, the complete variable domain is DVKVTQSSRYLVKRTGEKVFLECVQDMDHENMFWYRQDPGLGLRLIYFSYDVKMKEKGDIPEGYSVSREKKERFSLILESASTNQTSMYLCASRPTVAGGYNEQFFGPGTRLTVL.

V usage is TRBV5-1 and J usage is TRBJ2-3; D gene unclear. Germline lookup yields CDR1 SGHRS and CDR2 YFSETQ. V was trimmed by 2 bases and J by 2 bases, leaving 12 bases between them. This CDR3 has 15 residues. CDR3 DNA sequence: TGCGCCAGCAGCTTAAGACCAGAGGACACAGATACGCAGTATTTT. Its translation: CASSLRPEDTDTQYF.

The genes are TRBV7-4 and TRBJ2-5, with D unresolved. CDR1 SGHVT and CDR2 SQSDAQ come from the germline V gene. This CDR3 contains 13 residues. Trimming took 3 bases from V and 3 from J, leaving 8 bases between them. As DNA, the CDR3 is TGTGCCAGCAGCTTGCCTAAGAAAGAGACCCAGTACTTC. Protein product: CASSLPKKETQYF.

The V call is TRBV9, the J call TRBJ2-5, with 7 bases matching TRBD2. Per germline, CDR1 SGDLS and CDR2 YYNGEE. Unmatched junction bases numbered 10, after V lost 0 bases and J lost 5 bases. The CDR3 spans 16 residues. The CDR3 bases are TGTGCCAGCAGCGTAGACTGGGGGGGAGTTCTCGAGACCCAGTACTTC. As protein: CASSVDWGGVLETQYF.

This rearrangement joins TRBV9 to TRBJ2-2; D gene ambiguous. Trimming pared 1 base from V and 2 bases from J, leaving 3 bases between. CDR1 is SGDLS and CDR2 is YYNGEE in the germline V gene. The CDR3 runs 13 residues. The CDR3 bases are TGTGCCAGCAGCGTACAAAACACCGGGGAGCTGTTTTTT. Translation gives CASSVQNTGELFF.

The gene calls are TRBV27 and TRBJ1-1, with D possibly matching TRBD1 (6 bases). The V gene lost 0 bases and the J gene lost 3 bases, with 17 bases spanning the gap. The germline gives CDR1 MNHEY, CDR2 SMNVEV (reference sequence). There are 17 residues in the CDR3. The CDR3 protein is CASSLSRGYRVDTEAFF. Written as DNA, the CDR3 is TGTGCCAGCAGTTTATCGCGAGGTTACAGGGTCGACACTGAAGCTTTCTTT.

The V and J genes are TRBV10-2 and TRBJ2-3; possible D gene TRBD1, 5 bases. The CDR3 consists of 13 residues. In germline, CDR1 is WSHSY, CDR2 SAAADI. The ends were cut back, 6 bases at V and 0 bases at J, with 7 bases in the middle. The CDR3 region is CASRTVSTDTQYF. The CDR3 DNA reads TGCGCCAGCAGGACAGTGAGCACAGATACGCAGTATTTT.

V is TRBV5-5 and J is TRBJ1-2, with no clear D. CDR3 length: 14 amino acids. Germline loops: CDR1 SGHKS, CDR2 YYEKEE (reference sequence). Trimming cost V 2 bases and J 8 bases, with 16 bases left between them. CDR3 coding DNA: TGTGCCAGCAGCTTAGGTGAGGGATCCCGCGGCTACACCTTC. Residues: CASSLGEGSRGYTF.

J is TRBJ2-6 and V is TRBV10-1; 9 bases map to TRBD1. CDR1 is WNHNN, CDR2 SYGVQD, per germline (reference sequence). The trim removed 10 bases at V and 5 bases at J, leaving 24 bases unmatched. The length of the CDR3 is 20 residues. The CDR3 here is CATDNSGTGHHGSRANVLTF. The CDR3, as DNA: TGCGCCACCGATAACTCCGGGACAGGGCACCACGGTTCAAGGGCCAACGTCCTGACTTTC.

The CDR3, as DNA: TGTGCCAGCAGCCCCCAACTGGTTAATGAGCAGTTCTTC. This sequence encodes CASSPQLVNEQFF. The rearrangement uses TRBV14 and TRBJ2-1; D ambiguous. This CDR3 has 13 residues. The V gene's germline CDR1 is SGHDN and CDR2 FVKESK. Between the trimmed V and J ends, which lost 4 bases and 7 bases, there was a span of 11 bases.

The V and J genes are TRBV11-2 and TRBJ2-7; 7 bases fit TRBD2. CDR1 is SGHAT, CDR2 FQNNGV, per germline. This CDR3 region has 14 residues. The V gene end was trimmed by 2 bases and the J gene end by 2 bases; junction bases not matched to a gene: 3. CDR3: CASSLQGGPYEQYF. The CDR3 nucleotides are TGTGCCAGCAGCTTACAGGGAGGGCCCTACGAGCAGTACTTC. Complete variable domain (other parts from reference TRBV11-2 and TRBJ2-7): EAGVAQSPRYKIIEKRQSVAFWCNPISGHATLYWYQQILGQGPKLLIQFQNNGVVDDSQLPKDRFSAERLKGVDSTLKIQPAKLEDSAVYLCASSLQGGPYEQYFGPGTRLTVT.

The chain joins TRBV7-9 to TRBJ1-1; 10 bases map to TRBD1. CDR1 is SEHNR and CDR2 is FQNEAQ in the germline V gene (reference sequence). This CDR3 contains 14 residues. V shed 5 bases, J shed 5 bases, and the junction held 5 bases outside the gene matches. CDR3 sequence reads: CASSKGQGRTEAFF. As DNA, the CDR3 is TGTGCCAGCAGCAAGGGACAGGGGAGGACTGAAGCTTTCTTT.

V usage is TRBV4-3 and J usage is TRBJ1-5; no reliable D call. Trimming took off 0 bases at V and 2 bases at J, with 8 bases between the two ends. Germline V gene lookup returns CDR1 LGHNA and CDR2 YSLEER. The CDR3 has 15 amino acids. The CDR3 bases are TGCGCCAGCAGCCAAGAGAGAGTCGGCAATCAGCCCCAGCATTTT. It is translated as CASSQERVGNQPQHF.

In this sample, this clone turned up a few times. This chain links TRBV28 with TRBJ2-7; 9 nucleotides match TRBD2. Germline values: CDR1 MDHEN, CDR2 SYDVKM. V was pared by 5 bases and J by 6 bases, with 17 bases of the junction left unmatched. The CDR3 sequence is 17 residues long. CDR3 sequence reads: CASSPLAASGMLFEQYF. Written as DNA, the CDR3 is TGTGCCAGCAGTCCTCTTGCGGCTAGCGGGATGTTGTTCGAGCAGTACTTC.

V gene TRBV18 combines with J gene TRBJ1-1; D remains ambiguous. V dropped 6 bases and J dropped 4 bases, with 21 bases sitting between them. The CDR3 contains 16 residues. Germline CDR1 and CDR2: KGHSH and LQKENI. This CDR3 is CASSPYTTRRVTEAFF. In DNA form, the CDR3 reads TGTGCCAGCTCGCCTTATACGACCCGGAGGGTCACTGAAGCTTTCTTT.

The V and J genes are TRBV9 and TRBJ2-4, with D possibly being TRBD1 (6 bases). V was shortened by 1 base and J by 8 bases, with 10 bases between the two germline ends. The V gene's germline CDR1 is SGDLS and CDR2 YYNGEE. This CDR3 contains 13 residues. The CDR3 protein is CASSVMGADIQYF. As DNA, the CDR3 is TGTGCCAGCAGCGTAATGGGGGCGGACATTCAGTACTTC.

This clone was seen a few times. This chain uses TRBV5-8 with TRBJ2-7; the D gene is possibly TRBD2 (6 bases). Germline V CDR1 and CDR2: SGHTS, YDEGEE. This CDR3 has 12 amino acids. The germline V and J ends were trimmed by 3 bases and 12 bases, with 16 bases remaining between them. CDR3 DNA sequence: TGTGCCAGCAGCTCCGTTGGGGGAGGAGGGTACTTC. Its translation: CASSSVGGGGYF.

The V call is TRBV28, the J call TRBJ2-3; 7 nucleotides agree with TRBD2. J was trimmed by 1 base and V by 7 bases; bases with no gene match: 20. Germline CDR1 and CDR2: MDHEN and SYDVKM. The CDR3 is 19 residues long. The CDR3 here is CASKPRGLAVVGGTDTQYF. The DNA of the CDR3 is TGTGCCAGCAAACCGAGGGGTCTAGCGGTGGTGGGTGGCACAGATACGCAGTATTTT.

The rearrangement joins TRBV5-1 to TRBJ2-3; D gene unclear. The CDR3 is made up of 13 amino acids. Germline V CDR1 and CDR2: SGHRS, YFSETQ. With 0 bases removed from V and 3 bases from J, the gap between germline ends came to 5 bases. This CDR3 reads CASSLDGTDTQYF. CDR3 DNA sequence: TGCGCCAGCAGCTTGGACGGGACAGATACGCAGTATTTT.

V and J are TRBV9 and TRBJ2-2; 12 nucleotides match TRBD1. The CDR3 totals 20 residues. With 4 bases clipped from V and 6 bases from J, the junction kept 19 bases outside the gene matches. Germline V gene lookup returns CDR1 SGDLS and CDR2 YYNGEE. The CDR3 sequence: CASSPRRGQGATSWAGELFF. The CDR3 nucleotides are TGTGCCAGCAGCCCTCGACGGGGACAGGGGGCGACCTCCTGGGCCGGGGAGCTGTTTTTT.

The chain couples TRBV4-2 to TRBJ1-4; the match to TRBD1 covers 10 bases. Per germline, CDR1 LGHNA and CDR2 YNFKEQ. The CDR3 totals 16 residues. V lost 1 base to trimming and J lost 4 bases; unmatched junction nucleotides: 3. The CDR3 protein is CASSQGQGAGNEKLFF. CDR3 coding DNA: TGTGCCAGCAGCCAAGGACAGGGGGCTGGTAATGAAAAACTGTTTTTT.

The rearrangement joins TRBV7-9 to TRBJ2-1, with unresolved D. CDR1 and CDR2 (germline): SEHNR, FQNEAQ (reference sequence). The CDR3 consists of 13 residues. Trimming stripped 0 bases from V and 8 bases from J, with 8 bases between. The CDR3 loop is CASSLARGDEQFF. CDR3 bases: TGTGCCAGCAGCTTAGCTCGAGGCGATGAGCAGTTCTTC.

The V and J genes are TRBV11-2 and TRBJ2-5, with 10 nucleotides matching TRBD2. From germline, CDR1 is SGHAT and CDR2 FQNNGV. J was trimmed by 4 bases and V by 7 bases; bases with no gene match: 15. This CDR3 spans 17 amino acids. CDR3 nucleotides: TGTGCCAGCACGAAAGGGGGACTAGCGATGGGGGGAGAGACCCAGTACTTC. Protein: CASTKGGLAMGGETQYF.

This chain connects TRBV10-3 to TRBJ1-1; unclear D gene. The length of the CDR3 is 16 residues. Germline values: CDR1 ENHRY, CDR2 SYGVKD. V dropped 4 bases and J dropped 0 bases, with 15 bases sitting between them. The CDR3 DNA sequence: TGTGCCATCAGTGGGCCGACAACCGGAATGAACACTGAAGCTTTCTTT. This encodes CAISGPTTGMNTEAFF.

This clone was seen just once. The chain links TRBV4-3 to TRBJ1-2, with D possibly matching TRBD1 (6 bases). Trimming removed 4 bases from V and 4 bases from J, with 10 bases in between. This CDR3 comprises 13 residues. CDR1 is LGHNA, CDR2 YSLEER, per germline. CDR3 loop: CASSRTGFYGYTF. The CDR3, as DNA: TGCGCCAGCAGCCGTACAGGGTTCTATGGCTACACCTTC.

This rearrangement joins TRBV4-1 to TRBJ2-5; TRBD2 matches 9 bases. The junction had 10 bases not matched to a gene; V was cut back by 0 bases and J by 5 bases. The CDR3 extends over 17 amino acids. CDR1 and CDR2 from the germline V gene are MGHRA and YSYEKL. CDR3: CASSQDRGGGRAETQYF. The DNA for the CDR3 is TGCGCCAGCAGCCAAGATCGTGGGGGCGGGAGGGCGGAGACCCAGTACTTC.

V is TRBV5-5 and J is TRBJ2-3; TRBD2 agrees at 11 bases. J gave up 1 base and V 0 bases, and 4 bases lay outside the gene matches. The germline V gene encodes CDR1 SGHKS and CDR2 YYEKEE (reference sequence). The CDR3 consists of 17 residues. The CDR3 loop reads CASSLGPLAGGTDTQYF. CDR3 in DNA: TGTGCCAGCAGCTTGGGGCCACTAGCGGGAGGCACAGATACGCAGTATTTT.

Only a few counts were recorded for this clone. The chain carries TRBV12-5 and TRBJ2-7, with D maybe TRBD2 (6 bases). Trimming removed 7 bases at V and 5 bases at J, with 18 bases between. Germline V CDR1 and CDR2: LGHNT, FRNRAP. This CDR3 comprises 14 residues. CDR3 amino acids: CASVNSGRGNEQYF. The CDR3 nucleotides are TGTGCTAGTGTTAATTCGGGACGGGGGAACGAGCAGTACTTC.

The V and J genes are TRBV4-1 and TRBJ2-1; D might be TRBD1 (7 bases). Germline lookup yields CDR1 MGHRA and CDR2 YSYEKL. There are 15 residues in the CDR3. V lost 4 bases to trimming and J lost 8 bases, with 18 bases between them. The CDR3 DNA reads TGCGCCAGCAGCCCAGGGGGTTCATGGAGGGATGAGCAGTTCTTC. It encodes CASSPGGSWRDEQFF.

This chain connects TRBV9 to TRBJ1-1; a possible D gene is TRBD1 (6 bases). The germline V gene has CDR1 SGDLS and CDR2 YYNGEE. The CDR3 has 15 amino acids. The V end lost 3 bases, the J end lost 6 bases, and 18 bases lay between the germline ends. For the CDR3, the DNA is TGTGCCAGCAGCGCCCGAGCGGACAGCCGATCTGAAGCTTTCTTT. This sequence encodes CASSARADSRSEAFF.

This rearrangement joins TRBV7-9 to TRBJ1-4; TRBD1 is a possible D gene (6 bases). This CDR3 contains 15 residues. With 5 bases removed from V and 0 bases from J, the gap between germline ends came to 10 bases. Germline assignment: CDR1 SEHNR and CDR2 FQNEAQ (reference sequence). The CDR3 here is CASSPRTATNEKLFF. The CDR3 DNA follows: TGTGCCAGCAGCCCGCGGACAGCAACTAATGAAAAACTGTTTTTT.

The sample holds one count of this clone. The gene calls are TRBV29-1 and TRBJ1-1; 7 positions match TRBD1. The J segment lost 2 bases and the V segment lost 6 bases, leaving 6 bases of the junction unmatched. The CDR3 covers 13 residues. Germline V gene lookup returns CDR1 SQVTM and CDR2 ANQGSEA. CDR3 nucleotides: TGCAGCGTCAACAGGGGTTCAAACACTGAAGCTTTCTTT. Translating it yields CSVNRGSNTEAFF.